This TCR beta chain derives from a study of blood T cell repertoires in COVID-19. Study-level information: Material from acute and convalescent COVID-19 was sourced from the United States, Italy and Spain. PBMCs, B-cell-depleted T cells, or T cells were the source of the cDNA or gDNA that made up the material.

With 3 bases clipped from V and 5 bases from J, the junction kept 3 bases outside the gene matches. From germline, CDR1 is LGHNA and CDR2 YNFKEQ. The CDR3 is 14 amino acids. Source study methods: Amplification with reference gene primers provided the estimates of nucleated cell counts. Measured with immunoSEQ multiplex PCR; TCRdb has only the in-frame clones, and not every one. The D gene and trimming were derived from the DNA, and the V and J assignments and clone size from that table. The sample contains around 370,000 clones, 90% of which appear only once. The sample was peripheral blood. V and J are TRBV4-2 and TRBJ1-2, with 10 bases aligning to TRBD1. The clonotype originates from a man aged 18 to 30 with active or convalescent COVID-19. The CDR3 bases are TGTGCCAGCAGCCACCGGACAGGGGGATATGGCTACACCTTC. It encodes CASSHRTGGYGYTF.